Listed here is a single TCR beta chain. Its antigen has not been determined. No much larger clone is present one base from it, and per-base qualities are unavailable. TCRbeta CDR3 regions were amplified from genomic DNA by means of the immunoSEQ Assay, a bias-controlled multiplex PCR. The authors' analysis ran thus. The number of nucleated cells in each sample was estimated from the amplification of reference gene primers within the assay. To quantify the absolute abundance of each unique TCRbeta CDR3 rearrangement, sequence reads were collapsed and filtered. For each sample, productive Simpson clonality was calculated by taking the square root of Simpson's diversity index across productive rearrangements. The table comes from immuneACCESS by way of TCRdb, which keeps in-frame sequences with V and J called. Part of the clones is missing from these tables; in studies checked, under half for an unresolved V gene and the rest for unknown reasons. D and trimming were read from the DNA, whereas the V and J calls and clone size are those reported in that table. The sample table shows fewer than 200,000 clones, and roughly 82% are seen once. About 8.4% of the sample goes to the ten largest clones.

According to the germline V gene, CDR1 reads LGHNA and CDR2 reads YSLEER. The CDR3 has 19 amino acids, counting the end cysteine and phenylalanine. Only CDR3 DNA remains: 57 bases, in frame from the first base. The V and J ends are trimmed by 0 bases and 0 bases, leaving 17 bases between them. This specimen comes from a study of blood T cell repertoires in COVID-19 (dated by TCRdb to 2020 to 2022). Notes on the research overall: Samples covering the acute and convalescent phases of COVID-19 were provided by collaborators in the United States, Italy and Spain. The prospective study material was composed of cDNA or gDNA derived from T cells, B-cell-depleted T cells, or PBMCs. The dataset comprised deeply sampled blood TCRbeta repertoires from subjects exposed to, actively infected with, or recovered from COVID-19. A freely available public database, intended as a resource for researchers studying the immune response to SARS-CoV-2, is where the repertoires were released. Samples were obtained from the ongoing ImmuneRACE study (first 160 participants) and from 1,254 subjects provided by 6 global collaborators. Sample metadata almost always included a de-identified subject ID, COVID-19 status, age in years and sex. Where available, HLA class I and class II types were taken from metadata supplied by the sample provider and were not determined by assay-based typing. Overall study outcomes, separate from this receptor: How much clinical and demographic metadata was included differed by source and by participant, and the metadata was provided uncurated.

The collaborating institutions used their own protocols to collect whole blood in K2EDTA tubes. For TCRbeta analysis, collaborator samples were shipped as frozen whole blood, as isolated PBMCs, or as DNA extracted from either sample type. Sequenced material: peripheral blood. The TCR originated in a woman in her 70s with acute or convalescent COVID-19. The rearranged chain carries TRBV4-3 and TRBJ1-4; TRBD1 might be the D gene, on 5 matching bases. The DNA sequence is given as TGCGCCAGCAGCCAAGATAGGGGCGGAGTATATGCAACTAATGAAAAACTGTTTTTT. The resulting protein is CASSQDRGGVYATNEKLFF.